One and the same sample provided the 26 T cell receptor beta chains below, sequenced in a study of blood T cell repertoires in COVID-19. Profiled with immunoSEQ multiplex PCR; TCRdb holds only in-frame clones, not every one. The table shows 200,000 to 250,000 clones, with 86% occurring only once. The sequencing input was peripheral blood. Every receptor here comes from a man older than 75 with acute or convalescent COVID-19.

The gene calls are TRBV27 and TRBJ2-3, with 8 bases lining up with TRBD1. There are 15 residues in the CDR3. CDR1 and CDR2 from the germline V gene are MNHEY and SMNVEV (reference sequence). The trim removed 4 bases at V and 3 bases at J, leaving 6 bases unmatched. The CDR3 coding sequence is TGTGCCAGCAGTTGGGATGACAGGGGAACAGATACGCAGTATTTT. Residues: CASSWDDRGTDTQYF.

The chain couples TRBV3-1 (or the pseudogene TRBV3-2) to TRBJ1-4, with D possibly TRBD1 on 5 matching bases. There are 13 residues in the CDR3. V lost 3 bases, J lost 5 bases, and 7 bases lay in between. Germline V gene sequence: CDR1 LGHDT, CDR2 YNNKEL (reference sequence). CDR3 region: CASSQAGNEKLFF. The DNA for the CDR3 is TGTGCCAGCAGCCAGGCAGGGAATGAAAAACTGTTTTTT.

The chain carries TRBV5-1 and TRBJ2-2, with TRBD1 identical over 7 bases. After removal of 3 bases from V and 6 bases from J, the junction contained 11 bases not matched to a gene. Per the germline V gene, CDR1 is SGHRS and CDR2 is YFSETQ. The CDR3 extends over 16 amino acids. The CDR3, as DNA: TGCGCCAGCAGCTCAAGTCTCACAGGGGAAGCCGGGGAGCTGTTTTTT. It yields the protein CASSSSLTGEAGELFF.

The rearrangement joins TRBV28 to TRBJ1-4; D might be TRBD1 (5 bases). V was clipped by 1 base and J by 8 bases, with 14 bases between them. The CDR3 is 15 residues long. Germline lookup yields CDR1 MDHEN and CDR2 SYDVKM. Here the CDR3 reads CASSLYQGIWEKLFF. The CDR3 coding sequence is TGTGCCAGCAGTTTATACCAGGGTATTTGGGAAAAACTGTTTTTT.

The V and J genes are TRBV2 and TRBJ1-1, with 8 bases aligning to TRBD1. Germline V gives CDR1 SNHLY, CDR2 FYNNEI. V was clipped by 2 bases and J by 5 bases; unmatched bases: 4. The CDR3 totals 14 residues. CDR3 amino acids: CASSEQGALTEAFF. The DNA for the CDR3 is TGTGCCAGCAGTGAACAGGGGGCGTTGACTGAAGCTTTCTTT.

In DNA form, the CDR3 reads TGTGCCAGCAGTGATTCGCAGGTTAATTCACCCCTCCACTTT. This gives the protein CASSDSQVNSPLHF. J is TRBJ1-6 and V is TRBV2; D remains unclear. The ends were cut back, 3 bases at V and 6 bases at J, with 9 bases in the middle. Per germline, CDR1 SNHLY and CDR2 FYNNEI. The CDR3 runs to 14 residues.

The chain joins TRBV28 to TRBJ2-1, with TRBD2 matching over 9 bases. V shed 4 bases, J shed 0 bases, and the junction held 4 bases outside the gene matches. Germline lookup yields CDR1 MDHEN and CDR2 SYDVKM. The CDR3 sequence is 16 residues long. DNA of the CDR3: TGTGCCAGCAGTTCTAGCGGGGTCCGCTCCTACAATGAGCAGTTCTTC. This translates into CASSSSGVRSYNEQFF.

This clone was recorded a few times. V is TRBV5-8 and J is TRBJ1-5; D ambiguous. Germline V lookup: CDR1 SGHTS, CDR2 YDEGEE. This CDR3 is 11 amino acids long. Trimming stripped 4 bases from V and 7 bases from J, with 6 bases between. DNA for the CDR3: TGTGCCAGCAGCCTTCAGCAGCCCCAGCATTTT. It yields the protein CASSLQQPQHF. The complete variable domain, with remaining parts taken from reference TRBV5-8 and TRBJ1-5, reads EAGVTQSPTHLIKTRGQQATLRCSPISGHTSVYWYQQALGLGLQFLLWYDEGEERNRGNFPPRFSGRQFPNYSSELNVNALELEDSALYLCASSLQQPQHFGDGTRLSIL.

This clone was seen a few times. This chain connects TRBV5-5 to TRBJ1-1, with TRBD1 as a possible D gene (5 bases). The CDR3 is 13 amino acids. Per the germline V gene, CDR1 is SGHKS and CDR2 is YYEKEE (reference sequence). V was pared by 5 bases and J by 6 bases, with 14 bases between. The CDR3 loop reads CASRLTGESEAFF. Written as DNA, the CDR3 is TGTGCCAGCAGACTTACAGGAGAGTCTGAAGCTTTCTTT.

V gene TRBV28 combines with J gene TRBJ1-1, with D possibly matching TRBD1 (6 bases). The germline V and J ends were trimmed by 5 bases and 1 base, with 14 bases remaining between them. In germline, CDR1 is MDHEN, CDR2 SYDVKM. This CDR3 is built from 15 residues. This CDR3 reads CASSPPGQRNTEAFF. CDR3 sequence (DNA): TGTGCCAGCAGTCCCCCCGGACAGCGGAACACTGAAGCTTTCTTT.

V usage is TRBV15 and J usage is TRBJ1-1, with TRBD1 matching 8 bases. V shed 1 base and J 3 bases; nucleotides not matched to a gene: 4. The germline CDR1 and CDR2 sequences are LNHNV and YYDKDF (reference sequence). There are 15 residues in the CDR3. The CDR3 DNA reads as TGTGCCACCAGCAGAGGACAGGGGCCCTACACTGAAGCTTTCTTT. Translation: CATSRGQGPYTEAFF.

This clone was counted between two and nine times. The chain uses TRBV5-1 and TRBJ1-1; possibly TRBD1 for D (6 bases). Trimming took 0 bases from V and 7 from J, leaving 7 bases between them. The CDR3 sequence is 12 residues long. Germline V gives CDR1 SGHRS, CDR2 YFSETQ. This chain's CDR3 is CASSLEQGEAFF. The CDR3 DNA reads TGCGCCAGCAGCTTGGAACAGGGTGAAGCTTTCTTT.

The rearrangement links TRBV9 to TRBJ2-7; tentatively, D is TRBD2 (6 bases). The CDR3 is 14 amino acids. Germline-derived CDR1 and CDR2 are SGDLS and YYNGEE. Deletions cut 0 bases from V and 2 bases from J, with 9 bases between. Written as DNA, the CDR3 is TGTGCCAGCAGCGTAGTCCCGGGAGCCTACGAGCAGTACTTC. Translating gives CASSVVPGAYEQYF.

This clone was found once. This chain uses TRBV15 with TRBJ1-5; D is ambiguous. V was pared by 1 base and J by 0 bases, with 7 bases between. Germline V gene lookup returns CDR1 LNHNV and CDR2 YYDKDF (reference sequence). The CDR3 covers 15 residues. DNA for the CDR3: TGTGCCACCAGCAGAGCCATCAATAGCAATCAGCCCCAGCATTTT. This sequence encodes CATSRAINSNQPQHF.

This clone was found many times. V and J are TRBV6-1 and TRBJ1-2; D gene uncertain. CDR3 length: 14 amino acids. CDR1 is MNHNS, CDR2 SASEGT, per germline. Trimming pared 0 bases from V and 6 bases from J, leaving 11 bases between. CDR3 bases: TGTGCCAGCAGTGAAGCTGCGGGGATTCATGGCTACACCTTC. This encodes CASSEAAGIHGYTF.

The chain has TRBV20-1 and TRBJ2-5, with 8 bases aligning to TRBD2. The CDR3 totals 13 residues. With V trimmed by 3 bases and J by 2 bases, 2 bases remained unmatched. CDR1 and CDR2 (germline): DFQATT, SNEGSKA (reference sequence). The CDR3: CSASSGGQETQYF. The DNA of the CDR3 is TGCAGTGCTAGTTCGGGGGGGCAAGAGACCCAGTACTTC.

The genes are TRBV4-3 and TRBJ2-7; D gene unclear. Looked up from germline, CDR1 is LGHNA and CDR2 is YSLEER. This CDR3 spans 14 amino acids. Trimming left V 4 bases short and J 3 bases short, with 13 bases between. CDR3 nucleotides: TGCGCCAGCAGCCCTCAGTGGAGCTACTACGAGCAGTACTTC. Its translation is CASSPQWSYYEQYF.

The V gene is TRBV21-1, the J gene TRBJ2-7; the DNA was not compared with TRBD1, the D call given in the table. TRBV21-1 is reported as a pseudogene. The CDR3 sequence is 16 residues long. In DNA form, the CDR3 reads TGTGCCAGCAGCAAGACCGGGCCTCAGGGTTGCAACGAGCAGTACTTC. Protein sequence: CASSKTGPQGCNEQYF.

The V and J genes are TRBV5-1 and TRBJ2-7; 13 bases align to TRBD2. V was clipped by 0 bases and J by 2 bases; unmatched bases: 8. Germline loops: CDR1 SGHRS, CDR2 YFSETQ. This CDR3 has 18 residues. The DNA of the CDR3 is TGCGCCAGCAGCTTGGCTGCGACTAGCGGGGGGTTAACCTACGAGCAGTACTTC. It translates to CASSLAATSGGLTYEQYF.

This clone was observed a handful of times. V usage is TRBV7-2 and J usage is TRBJ1-6; weak D call: TRBD1 (5 bases). V was pared by 4 bases and J by 13 bases, with 17 bases between. CDR1 and CDR2 (germline): SGHTA, FQGNSA. The CDR3 has 14 residues. The CDR3 DNA reads TGTGCCAGCAGCTCGCGACAGCGGGGGGGTCCCCTCCACTTT. Its translation is CASSSRQRGGPLHF.

The rearrangement joins TRBV28 to TRBJ1-1; a possible D gene is TRBD1 (6 bases). This CDR3 region has 13 residues. Trimming removed 11 bases at V and 1 base at J, with 14 bases between. CDR1 MDHEN and CDR2 SYDVKM come from the germline V gene. This CDR3 is CAGHEQGNTEAFF. The CDR3 nucleotides are TGTGCCGGACACGAACAGGGGAACACTGAAGCTTTCTTT.

This chain's CDR3 is CASSTGNQPQHF. The CDR3 DNA reads TGCGCCAGCTCCACGGGGAATCAGCCCCAGCATTTT. This chain joins TRBV10-1 and TRBJ1-5; D gene uncertain. Germline loops: CDR1 WNHNN, CDR2 SYGVQD (reference sequence). CDR3 size: 12 residues. V lost 8 bases, J lost 4 bases, and 9 bases lay in between.

About this clone: An end of the junction differs from the germline gene, which may be a read error. The genes are TRBV7-2 and TRBJ2-1; tentative D call: TRBD2 (6 bases). This CDR3 is built from 16 residues. Germline CDR1 SGHTA, CDR2 FQGNSA. The CDR3: CASLRDLAGRYSEQFF. CDR3 bases: TGTGCCAGCCTTAGGGACTTGGCGGGGCGCTACAGTGAGCAGTTCTTC.

The chain has TRBV6-5 and TRBJ2-2; D is uncertain. Between the trimmed V and J ends, which lost 4 bases and 5 bases, there was a span of 5 bases. The germline V gene encodes CDR1 MNHEY and CDR2 SVGAGI. This CDR3 comprises 12 residues. The CDR3 nucleotides read TGTGCCAGCAGTTCCCAGACCGGGGAGCTGTTTTTT. It specifies CASSSQTGELFF.

This clone was observed once. V gene TRBV9 combines with J gene TRBJ1-2, with D hard to call. This CDR3 is 14 amino acids long. Trimming left V 0 bases short and J 6 bases short, with 12 bases between. Germline V gene sequence: CDR1 SGDLS, CDR2 YYNGEE. CDR3 in amino acids: CASSVAGGPNGYTF. The CDR3 bases are TGTGCCAGCAGCGTAGCGGGAGGCCCCAATGGCTACACCTTC.

This chain links TRBV29-1 with TRBJ1-5; 7 bases align to TRBD1. With V trimmed by 4 bases and J by 4 bases, 4 bases remained unmatched. The germline V gene encodes CDR1 SQVTM and CDR2 ANQGSEA. The CDR3 loop spans 13 amino acids. CDR3 bases: TGCAGCGTTGCGGGCAGGGGGAATCAGCCCCAGCATTTT. This encodes CSVAGRGNQPQHF.